This TCR beta chain was captured by sequencing in a study of beta chain features in type 1 diabetes. Study observations and caveats: Across patients, naive, central memory and Treg TCRB repertoires exhibited apparently greater similarity than was observed across healthy donors. In type 1 diabetes patients, VDJ junctions had fewer insertions; deletions at these junctions were more frequent. Moderate but significant shortening of TCRB CDR3s was recorded in all four CD4+ subsets from Type 1 diabetes patients.

This clone came up a few times. The antigen is undetermined. TCRB transcripts that were expressed got sequenced, as all of the isolated RNA had been reverse transcribed. The protocol was immunoSEQ multiplex PCR, while the TCRdb copy is restricted to in-frame clones and leaves out a portion. The table shows around 340,000 clones, with 7% to 10% occurring only once. CD45RO/CCR7/CD25/CD127/CD95/CD27 sorting isolated CD4+ naive, central memory, regulatory and stem cell-like memory cells. The sample consisted of central memory CD4+ T cells from blood. The TCR was taken from a man aged 25-45 years with type 1 diabetes.

CDR3 residues: CASRAGIQYGYTF. CDR3 DNA sequence: TGTGCCAGCAGGGCAGGGATCCAGTATGGCTACACCTTC. The rearrangement links TRBV2 to TRBJ1-2; D is possibly TRBD1 (5 bases). This CDR3 is 13 amino acids long. Trimming left V 6 bases short and J 5 bases short, with 13 bases between. Germline CDR1 reads SNHLY; CDR2 reads FYNNEI.